Below are 11 T cell receptor beta chains sequenced from a single sample in a study of technical replicates of blood from several donors. The data were produced by immunoSEQ multiplex PCR, yet TCRdb's version contains in-frame clones alone and is incomplete. The table shows about 34,000 clones, with approximately 94% occurring only once. Sequencing used PBMCs. These TCRs come from a human donor in good health. Some clones in this sample may be carry-over from other donors' samples.

V usage is TRBV11-2 and J usage is TRBJ2-2; 8 positions match TRBD1. The CDR3 runs 15 residues. CDR1 SGHAT and CDR2 FQNNGV come from the germline V gene. The J segment lost 7 bases and the V segment lost 2 bases, leaving 6 bases of the junction unmatched. The CDR3 protein is CASSLQTGVGGELFF. The CDR3, as DNA: TGTGCCAGCAGCTTACAGACAGGGGTCGGCGGGGAGCTGTTTTTT. Full variable domain (outside the CDR3, taken from reference TRBV11-2 and TRBJ2-2): EAGVAQSPRYKIIEKRQSVAFWCNPISGHATLYWYQQILGQGPKLLIQFQNNGVVDDSQLPKDRFSAERLKGVDSTLKIQPAKLEDSAVYLCASSLQTGVGGELFFGEGSRLTVL.

This clone has just one count. The chain combines TRBV19 with TRBJ1-2; a possible D gene is TRBD1 (5 bases). Germline V lookup: CDR1 LNHDA, CDR2 SQIVND (reference sequence). The CDR3 covers 15 residues. Trimming removed 10 bases at V and 2 bases at J, with 20 bases between. The CDR3 region is CATQGPAFLNYGYTF. Written as DNA, the CDR3 is TGTGCCACGCAGGGCCCAGCATTCCTAAACTATGGCTACACCTTC. Combining the CDR3 with reference TRBV19 and TRBJ1-2 gives the whole variable domain DGGITQSPKYLFRKEGQNVTLSCEQNLNHDAMYWYRQDPGQGLRLIYYSQIVNDFQKGDIAEGYSVSREKKESFPLTVTSAQKNPTAFYLCATQGPAFLNYGYTFGSGTRLTVV.

The chain employs TRBV19 and TRBJ1-6; perhaps TRBD1 as D (6 bases). CDR1 is LNHDA, CDR2 SQIVND, per germline (reference sequence). The CDR3 is 14 amino acids. Trimming left V 6 bases short and J 7 bases short, with 13 bases between. DNA of the CDR3: TGTGCCAGTAGCGTCAGGGGTTGGAATTCACCCCTCCACTTT. As protein: CASSVRGWNSPLHF.

This rearrangement joins TRBV19 to TRBJ1-5; 8 bases are a match to TRBD1. The CDR3 is 16 amino acids. The V gene's germline CDR1 is LNHDA and CDR2 SQIVND (reference sequence). With 5 bases clipped from V and 2 bases from J, the junction kept 8 bases outside the gene matches. CDR3 in DNA: TGTGCCAGTAGTCCGGCCGACAGGGGAGGCAATCAGCCCCAGCATTTT. Its translation: CASSPADRGGNQPQHF. Looking up the rest from reference TRBV19 and TRBJ1-5 gives the full variable domain: DGGITQSPKYLFRKEGQNVTLSCEQNLNHDAMYWYRQDPGQGLRLIYYSQIVNDFQKGDIAEGYSVSREKKESFPLTVTSAQKNPTAFYLCASSPADRGGNQPQHFGDGTRLSIL.

This clone was recorded once. The chain uses TRBV25-1 and TRBJ1-2, with D possibly matching TRBD1 (6 bases). Trimming pared 6 bases from V and 5 bases from J, leaving 19 bases between. CDR1 is MGHDK, CDR2 SYGVNS, per germline. The length of the CDR3 is 15 residues. The CDR3 nucleotides are TGTGCCAGCAGCCCCTCAGGCGGCAGGGGATATGGCTACACCTTC. Translated, it gives CASSPSGGRGYGYTF.

This chain connects TRBV5-1 to TRBJ1-6; 8 nucleotides match TRBD1. Germline-derived CDR1 and CDR2 are SGHRS and YFSETQ. The CDR3 extends over 15 amino acids. Germline trimming cut 4 bases from V and 10 bases from J; bases unmatched to any gene: 10. CDR3 in amino acids: CASSEMGQVESPLHF. CDR3 DNA: TGCGCCAGCAGCGAAATGGGACAGGTGGAGTCACCCCTCCACTTT.

The chain couples TRBV5-6 to TRBJ2-5; D call uncertain. V lost 4 bases and J lost 3, with 13 bases in between. There are 14 residues in the CDR3. In germline, CDR1 is SGHDT, CDR2 YYEEEE. CDR3 DNA: TGTGCCAGCAGCCCCGGTTGGAGTAAAGAGACCCAGTACTTC. It codes for CASSPGWSKETQYF.

This chain uses TRBV7-9 with TRBJ1-1; D gene uncertain. Looked up from germline, CDR1 is SEHNR and CDR2 is FQNEAQ (reference sequence). The V end lost 5 bases, the J end lost 4 bases, and 14 bases lay between the germline ends. The CDR3 runs to 14 residues. CDR3 nucleotide sequence: TGTGCCAGCAGCCCCCGATGGGAGCCCACTGAAGCTTTCTTT. The encoded protein is CASSPRWEPTEAFF.

The gene calls are TRBV29-1 and TRBJ2-7; D is unclear. The CDR3 spans 10 residues. Trimming stripped 5 bases from V and 3 bases from J, with 5 bases between. The germline gives CDR1 SQVTM, CDR2 ANQGSEA. The CDR3 is CSVFHYEQYF. Written as DNA, the CDR3 is TGCAGCGTTTTTCACTACGAGCAGTACTTC.

In its sample, this clone ranks as medium-sized. The CDR3 loop is CAISDIAGEDTQYF. CDR3 DNA sequence: TGTGCCATCAGTGATATCGCGGGGGAAGATACGCAGTATTTT. The chain combines TRBV10-3 with TRBJ2-3; 7 bases fit TRBD2. The germline gives CDR1 ENHRY, CDR2 SYGVKD. This CDR3 has 14 residues. Unmatched junction bases numbered 5, after V lost 3 bases and J lost 5 bases.

V usage is TRBV7-9 and J usage is TRBJ2-7; 7 nucleotides line up with TRBD2. V dropped 2 bases and J dropped 7; count of bases not matched to a gene: 11. From germline, CDR1 is SEHNR and CDR2 FQNEAQ (reference sequence). The length of the CDR3 is 15 residues. CDR3 in DNA: TGTGCCAGCAGCTTAAGCGGGGTTGACACCGGTGAGCAGTACTTC. Protein product: CASSLSGVDTGEQYF.